This T cell receptor beta chain was captured by sequencing in a study of shared clonotypes between healthy human individuals. Study context: Per donor, three plates held CD4 naive cells, three held CD4 memory, two held CD8 naive and one held CD8 memory.

Here immunoSEQ multiplex PCR was the method, and the copy in TCRdb shows in-frame clones only, minus some. Altogether about 2.4 million clones are present, around 90% being singletons, with the ten largest covering 0.13% to 0.15%. CDR3 length: 16 amino acids. The chain links TRBV21-1 to TRBJ1-1; TRBD1 reflects the table's D call only, with no check against the DNA. TRBV21-1 represents a pseudogene. This TCR came from a man aged 18 to 30 in good health. Sequences were obtained from naive CD4+ T cells sorted from blood. Subset in this sample: CD45RA+ positively selected. This CDR3 reads CASTNKESGGTGEAFF. DNA for the CDR3: TGTGCCAGCACCAACAAGGAGTCAGGGGGCACCGGTGAAGCTTTCTTT.